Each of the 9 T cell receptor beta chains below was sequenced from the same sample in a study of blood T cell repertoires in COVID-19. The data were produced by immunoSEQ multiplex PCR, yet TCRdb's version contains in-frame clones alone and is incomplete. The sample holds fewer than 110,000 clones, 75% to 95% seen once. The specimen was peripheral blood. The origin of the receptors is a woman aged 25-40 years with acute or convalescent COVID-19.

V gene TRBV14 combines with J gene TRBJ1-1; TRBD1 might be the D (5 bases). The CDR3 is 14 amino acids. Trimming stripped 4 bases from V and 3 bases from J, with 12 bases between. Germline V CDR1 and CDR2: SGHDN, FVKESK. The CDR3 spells CASSPGLLDTEAFF. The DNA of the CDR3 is TGTGCCAGCAGCCCGGGACTGCTGGACACTGAAGCTTTCTTT.

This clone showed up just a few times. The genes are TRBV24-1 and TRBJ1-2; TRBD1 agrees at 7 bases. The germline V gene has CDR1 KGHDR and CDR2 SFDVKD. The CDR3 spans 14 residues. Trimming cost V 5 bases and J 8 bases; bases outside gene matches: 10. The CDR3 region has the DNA TGTGCCACCAGTGTAGGGCAGGGGGTAGGCGGCTACACCTTC. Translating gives CATSVGQGVGGYTF.

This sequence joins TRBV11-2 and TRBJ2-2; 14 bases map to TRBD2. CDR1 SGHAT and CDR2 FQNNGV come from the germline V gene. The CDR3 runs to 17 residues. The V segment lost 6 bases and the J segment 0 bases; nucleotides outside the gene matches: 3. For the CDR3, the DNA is TGTGCCAGCAGGGCGGGACTAGCGGGAGCGAACACCGGGGAGCTGTTTTTT. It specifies CASRAGLAGANTGELFF.

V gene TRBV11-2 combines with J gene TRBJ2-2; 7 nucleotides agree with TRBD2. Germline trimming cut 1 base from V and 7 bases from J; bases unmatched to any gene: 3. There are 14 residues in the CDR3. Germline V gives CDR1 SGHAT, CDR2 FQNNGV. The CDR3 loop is CASSLVGGDGELFF. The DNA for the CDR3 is TGTGCCAGCAGCTTAGTTGGGGGGGACGGGGAGCTGTTTTTT.

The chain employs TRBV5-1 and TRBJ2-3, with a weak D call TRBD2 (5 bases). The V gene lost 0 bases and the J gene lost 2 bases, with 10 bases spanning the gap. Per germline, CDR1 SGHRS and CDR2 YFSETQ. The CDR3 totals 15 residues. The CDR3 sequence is CASSLGSGSTDTQYF. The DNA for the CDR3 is TGCGCCAGCAGCTTGGGCAGCGGATCCACAGATACGCAGTATTTT.

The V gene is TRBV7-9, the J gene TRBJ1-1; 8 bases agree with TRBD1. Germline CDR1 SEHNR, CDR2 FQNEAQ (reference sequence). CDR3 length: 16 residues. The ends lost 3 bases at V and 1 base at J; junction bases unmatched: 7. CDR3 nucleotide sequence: TGTGCCAGCAGCTTCGAGCCCGGACAGGGGAACACTGAAGCTTTCTTT. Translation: CASSFEPGQGNTEAFF.

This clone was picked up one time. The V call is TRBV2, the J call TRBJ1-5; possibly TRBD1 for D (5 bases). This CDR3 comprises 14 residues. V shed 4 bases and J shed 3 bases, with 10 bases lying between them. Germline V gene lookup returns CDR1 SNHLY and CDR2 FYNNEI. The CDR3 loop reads CASSAQGSNQPQHF. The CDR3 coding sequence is TGTGCCAGCAGTGCGCAGGGCTCCAATCAGCCCCAGCATTTT.

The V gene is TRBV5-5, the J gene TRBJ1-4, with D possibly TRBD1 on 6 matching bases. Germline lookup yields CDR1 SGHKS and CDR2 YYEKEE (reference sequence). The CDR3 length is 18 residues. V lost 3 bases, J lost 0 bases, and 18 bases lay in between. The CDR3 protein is CASSSLGHPTPTNEKLFF. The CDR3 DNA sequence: TGTGCCAGCAGCTCACTGGGACATCCGACCCCAACTAATGAAAAACTGTTTTTT.

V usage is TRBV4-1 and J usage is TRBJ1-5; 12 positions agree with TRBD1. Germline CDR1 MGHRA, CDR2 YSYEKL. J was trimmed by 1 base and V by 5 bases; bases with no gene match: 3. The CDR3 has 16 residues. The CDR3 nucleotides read TGCGCCAGCAGCGGGGGACAGGGGGCAAGCAATCAGCCCCAGCATTTT. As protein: CASSGGQGASNQPQHF.